The 12 T cell receptor beta chains reported below all come from one sample, sequenced in a study of cytomegalovirus exposure and HLA in healthy donors. Researchers ran the PCR with 60 Vbeta and 13 Jbeta primers. TCRdb's copy holds only in-frame clones and misses some; the assay was immunoSEQ multiplex PCR. The table includes 90,000 to 95,000 clones, roughly 78% detected once. Sample: PBMCs. The receptors were sampled from a male donor in good health and CMV-seropositive.

The V and J genes are TRBV5-4 and TRBJ2-1; 11 bases align to TRBD2. The CDR3 spans 15 residues. J was trimmed by 12 bases and V by 3 bases; bases with no gene match: 11. The germline gives CDR1 SGHNT, CDR2 YYREEE (reference sequence). The CDR3 loop is CASSSGLADLGGQFF. In DNA, the CDR3 is TGTGCCAGCAGCTCGGGACTAGCGGACTTGGGGGGGCAGTTCTTC.

This chain joins TRBV6-5 and TRBJ2-4; weak D call: TRBD2 (5 bases). Between the trimmed V and J ends, which lost 2 bases and 9 bases, there was a span of 11 bases. CDR3 size: 13 residues. From germline, CDR1 is MNHEY and CDR2 SVGAGI. CDR3 nucleotide sequence: TGTGCCAGCAGTTACGAAAGAGGGAGCATTCAGTACTTC. This codes for CASSYERGSIQYF.

This clone was seen just once. The rearrangement uses TRBV11-1 and TRBJ2-1; 16 nucleotides line up with TRBD2. CDR1 SGHAT and CDR2 FQDESV come from the germline V gene (reference sequence). V shed 5 bases, J shed 6 bases, and the junction held 7 bases outside the gene matches. The CDR3 is 17 amino acids. The CDR3 spells CASSTGLAGGFGNEQFF. DNA for the CDR3: TGTGCCAGCAGCACGGGACTAGCGGGGGGGTTTGGCAATGAGCAGTTCTTC.

The chain carries TRBV6-5 and TRBJ1-2; TRBD1 matches at 9 bases. CDR1 MNHEY and CDR2 SVGAGI come from the germline V gene. The trim removed 5 bases at V and 8 bases at J, leaving 9 bases unmatched. The length of the CDR3 is 14 residues. CDR3 sequence: CASSMGTGLDGYTF. Written as DNA, the CDR3 is TGTGCCAGCAGTATGGGGACAGGGTTGGACGGCTACACCTTC.

The V call is TRBV27, the J call TRBJ2-7; 8 bases agree with TRBD2. Per the germline V gene, CDR1 is MNHEY and CDR2 is SMNVEV (reference sequence). V shed 5 bases and J 4 bases; nucleotides not matched to a gene: 10. The CDR3 is made up of 15 amino acids. CDR3 protein: CASSLLGGGIYEQYF. The CDR3 DNA reads as TGTGCCAGCAGTCTCCTCGGCGGGGGGATTTACGAGCAGTACTTC.

This chain links TRBV15 with TRBJ2-3; 9 bases align to TRBD2. The CDR3 extends over 20 amino acids. Germline V lookup: CDR1 LNHNV, CDR2 YYDKDF (reference sequence). In nucleotides, the CDR3 is TGTGCTACGGCCCCCGGATCCCTTGGGCGGGAGGGCCTGACGACAGATACGCAGTATTTT. Translating gives CATAPGSLGREGLTTDTQYF.

In its sample, this clone was seen a few times. This chain connects TRBV11-2 to TRBJ2-3; no firm D call. Germline assignment: CDR1 SGHAT and CDR2 FQNNGV. The CDR3 has 16 amino acids. V dropped 4 bases and J dropped 2 bases, with 16 bases sitting between them. The CDR3 spells CASSSVGWMNTDTQYF. The CDR3 DNA reads TGTGCCAGCAGCTCCGTCGGGTGGATGAACACAGATACGCAGTATTTT.

The sample holds a few counts of this clone. The chain couples TRBV27 to TRBJ2-7, with D tentatively TRBD2 (6 bases). The CDR3 runs to 13 residues. V shed 6 bases and J shed 2 bases, with 11 bases lying between them. Germline assignment: CDR1 MNHEY and CDR2 SMNVEV (reference sequence). This CDR3 is CASSLEGPYEQYF. As DNA, the CDR3 is TGTGCCAGCAGCCTGGAGGGCCCCTACGAGCAGTACTTC.

V gene TRBV11-2 combines with J gene TRBJ2-7; TRBD2 is a possible D gene (5 bases). Germline CDR1 and CDR2: SGHAT and FQNNGV. Between the trimmed V and J ends, which lost 4 bases and 0 bases, there was a span of 19 bases. The CDR3 totals 17 residues. CDR3 residues: CASSSTVSGGSSYEQYF. The CDR3 coding sequence is TGTGCCAGCAGCTCCACGGTGAGCGGAGGTAGCTCCTACGAGCAGTACTTC.

The V gene is TRBV10-3, the J gene TRBJ2-2; 11 bases match TRBD1. V lost 6 bases, J lost 6 bases, and 3 bases stayed unmatched. Germline CDR1 reads ENHRY; CDR2 reads SYGVKD. There are 14 residues in the CDR3. In DNA, the CDR3 is TGTGCCATCAGGGACAGGGGGCGACCCGGGGAGCTGTTTTTT. This encodes CAIRDRGRPGELFF.

The V call is TRBV28, the J call TRBJ1-2; unclear D gene. This CDR3 contains 12 residues. The V end was cut by 7 bases, the J end by 2 bases, with 8 bases between. Germline-derived CDR1 and CDR2 are MDHEN and SYDVKM. The CDR3 sequence: CASTGKNYGYTF. Written as DNA, the CDR3 is TGTGCCAGCACCGGGAAAAACTATGGCTACACCTTC.

This clone was recorded only once. The V and J genes are TRBV29-1 and TRBJ2-7; D gene unclear. Germline CDR1 is SQVTM and CDR2 is ANQGSEA. The CDR3 loop spans 13 amino acids. V lost 0 bases and J 1 base, leaving 7 bases between the germline ends. The CDR3 loop is CSVEDPRSYEQYF. In nucleotides, the CDR3 is TGCAGCGTTGAAGATCCCAGGTCCTACGAGCAGTACTTC.